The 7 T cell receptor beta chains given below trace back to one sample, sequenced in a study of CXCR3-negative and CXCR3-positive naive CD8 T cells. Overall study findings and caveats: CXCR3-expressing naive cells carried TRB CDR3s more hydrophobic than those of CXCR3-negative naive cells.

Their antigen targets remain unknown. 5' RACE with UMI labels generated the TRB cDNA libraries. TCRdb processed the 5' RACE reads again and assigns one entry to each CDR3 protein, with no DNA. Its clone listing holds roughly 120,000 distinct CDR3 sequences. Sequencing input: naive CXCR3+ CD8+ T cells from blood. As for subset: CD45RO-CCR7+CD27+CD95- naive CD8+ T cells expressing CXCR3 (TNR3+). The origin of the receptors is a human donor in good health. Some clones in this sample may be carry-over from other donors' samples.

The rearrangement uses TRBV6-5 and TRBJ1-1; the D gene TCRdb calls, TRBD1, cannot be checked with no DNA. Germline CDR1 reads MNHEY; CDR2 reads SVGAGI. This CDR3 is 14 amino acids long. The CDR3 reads CASSYQGLGTEAFF.

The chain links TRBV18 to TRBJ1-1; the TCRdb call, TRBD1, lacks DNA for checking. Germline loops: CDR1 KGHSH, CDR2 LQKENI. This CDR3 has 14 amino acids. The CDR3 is CASSAGTVNTEAFF.

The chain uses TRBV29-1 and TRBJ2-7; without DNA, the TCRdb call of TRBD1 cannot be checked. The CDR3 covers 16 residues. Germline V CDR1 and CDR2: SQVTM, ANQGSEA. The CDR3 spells CSVEEIGTGVAYEQYF.

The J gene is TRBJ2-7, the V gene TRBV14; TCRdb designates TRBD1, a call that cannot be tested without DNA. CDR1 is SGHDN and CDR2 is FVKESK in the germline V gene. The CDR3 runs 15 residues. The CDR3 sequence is CASSQFRQVYYEQYF.

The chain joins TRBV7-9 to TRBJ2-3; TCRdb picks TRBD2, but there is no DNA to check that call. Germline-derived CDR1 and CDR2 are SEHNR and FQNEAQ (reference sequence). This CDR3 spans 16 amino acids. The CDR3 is CASSHLLAGPTDTQYF.

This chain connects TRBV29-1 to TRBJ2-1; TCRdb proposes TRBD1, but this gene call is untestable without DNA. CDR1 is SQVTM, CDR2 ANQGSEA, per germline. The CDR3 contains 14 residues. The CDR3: CSVEFPDSYNEQFF.

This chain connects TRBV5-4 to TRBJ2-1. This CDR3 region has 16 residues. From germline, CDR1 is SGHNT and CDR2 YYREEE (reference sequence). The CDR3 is CASSLAPKTFVHEQFF.